The next 6 T cell receptor beta chains were all read from a single sample in a study of shared clonotypes between healthy human individuals. Libraries were prepared by immunoSEQ multiplex PCR; TCRdb keeps only in-frame clonotypes and omits some of them. The table includes around 2,000,000 clones, roughly 94% detected once. The sample was naive CD4+ T cells sorted from blood. The subset denotes: CD45RA+ positively selected. These receptors came from a young man in good health.

The genes are TRBV10-3 and TRBJ2-1; D call uncertain. V lost 2 bases, J lost 8 bases, and 7 bases lay in between. Germline V gene data show CDR1 as ENHRY and CDR2 as SYGVKD. The CDR3 is 12 amino acids. The CDR3 DNA is TGTGCCATCAGTGAGGTTTTGGATGAGCAGTTCTTC. Translated: CAISEVLDEQFF.

Comments on this clone: Other DNA sequences from this sample encode an identical CDR3 as well. J is TRBJ1-5 and V is TRBV6-1, with D perhaps matching TRBD1 (5 bases). The V gene lost 4 bases and the J gene lost 0 bases, with 7 bases spanning the gap. CDR3 length equals 14 residues. The V gene's germline CDR1 is MNHNS and CDR2 SASEGT. CDR3 protein: CASSGGYSNQPQHF. The CDR3, as DNA: TGTGCCAGCAGTGGGGGGTATAGCAATCAGCCCCAGCATTTT.

The chain employs TRBV6-5 and TRBJ2-7; D is undetermined. V was cut by 4 bases and J by 5 bases, with 15 bases left in between. Germline lookup yields CDR1 MNHEY and CDR2 SVGAGI. This CDR3 has 14 residues. The CDR3 spells CASSSPRTNHEQYF. DNA for the CDR3: TGTGCCAGCAGTTCCCCCCGAACGAACCACGAGCAGTACTTC.

This chain links TRBV29-1 with TRBJ2-7; D is unresolved. The CDR3 consists of 13 residues. With 4 bases removed from V and 2 bases from J, the gap between germline ends came to 12 bases. Germline lookup yields CDR1 SQVTM and CDR2 ANQGSEA. The CDR3 spells CSVGSQLTYEQYF. The CDR3, as DNA: TGCAGCGTTGGAAGTCAGCTTACCTACGAGCAGTACTTC.

Regarding this clone: A much larger clone differs from this one at a single base, so this may be a read error. This chain uses TRBV28 with TRBJ1-2, with D possibly being TRBD1 (6 bases). Germline CDR1 and CDR2: MDHEN and SYDVKM. V lost 9 bases to trimming and J lost 1 base, with 18 bases between them. This CDR3 comprises 15 residues. CDR3 nucleotides: TGTGCCAGTCGAACAGGGCCCTCCTTTAACTATGGCTACACCTTC. As protein: CASRTGPSFNYGYTF.

The V gene is TRBV7-6, the J gene TRBJ2-7, with 8 bases lining up with TRBD1. The CDR3 length is 15 residues. Germline assignment: CDR1 SGHVS and CDR2 FNYEAQ. Unmatched junction bases numbered 5, after V lost 2 bases and J lost 2 bases. The CDR3 spells CASSLIQGGPYEQYF. The DNA of the CDR3 is TGTGCCAGCAGCTTAATACAGGGGGGACCCTACGAGCAGTACTTC.